This TCR beta chain is drawn from a study of CD4 and CD8 cells across lung adenocarcinoma regions. The patients had localized lung adenocarcinoma, a non-small cell subtype. Germline V gene data show CDR1 as MNHNS and CDR2 as SASEGT. This CDR3 has 15 residues. Unmatched junction bases numbered 5, after V lost 6 bases and J lost 0 bases. Via MiXCR, TCRdb re-called the PCR reads, giving one row per CDR3 protein. This repertoire shows around 20,000 distinct CDR3 sequences, around 50% found once; its top ten account for around 34%. The V gene is TRBV6-1, the J gene TRBJ2-1; 7 bases align to TRBD1. The sequencing input was CD8+ T cells from the margin of a lung tumor. The sequence came from a male donor with lung adenocarcinoma. The CD4 and CD8 labels of this study may be unreliable. CDR3 nucleotide sequence: TGTGCCAGCAGAAGACAGGGTGGCTCCTACAATGAGCAGTTCTTC. Residues: CASRRQGGSYNEQFF.